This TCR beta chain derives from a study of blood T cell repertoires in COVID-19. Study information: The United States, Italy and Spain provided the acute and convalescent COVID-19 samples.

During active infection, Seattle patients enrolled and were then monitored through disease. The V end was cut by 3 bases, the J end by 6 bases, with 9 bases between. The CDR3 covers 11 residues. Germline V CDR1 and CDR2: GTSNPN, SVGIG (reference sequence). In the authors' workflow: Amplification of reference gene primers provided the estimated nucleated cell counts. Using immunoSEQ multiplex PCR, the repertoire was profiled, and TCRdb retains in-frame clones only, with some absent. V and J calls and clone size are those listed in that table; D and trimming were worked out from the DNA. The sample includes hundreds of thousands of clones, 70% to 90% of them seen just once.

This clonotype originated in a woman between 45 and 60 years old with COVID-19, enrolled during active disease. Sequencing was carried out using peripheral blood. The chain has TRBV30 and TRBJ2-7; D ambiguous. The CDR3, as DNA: TGTGCCTGGAGGATGGAGAGCGAGCAGTACTTC. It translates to CAWRMESEQYF.